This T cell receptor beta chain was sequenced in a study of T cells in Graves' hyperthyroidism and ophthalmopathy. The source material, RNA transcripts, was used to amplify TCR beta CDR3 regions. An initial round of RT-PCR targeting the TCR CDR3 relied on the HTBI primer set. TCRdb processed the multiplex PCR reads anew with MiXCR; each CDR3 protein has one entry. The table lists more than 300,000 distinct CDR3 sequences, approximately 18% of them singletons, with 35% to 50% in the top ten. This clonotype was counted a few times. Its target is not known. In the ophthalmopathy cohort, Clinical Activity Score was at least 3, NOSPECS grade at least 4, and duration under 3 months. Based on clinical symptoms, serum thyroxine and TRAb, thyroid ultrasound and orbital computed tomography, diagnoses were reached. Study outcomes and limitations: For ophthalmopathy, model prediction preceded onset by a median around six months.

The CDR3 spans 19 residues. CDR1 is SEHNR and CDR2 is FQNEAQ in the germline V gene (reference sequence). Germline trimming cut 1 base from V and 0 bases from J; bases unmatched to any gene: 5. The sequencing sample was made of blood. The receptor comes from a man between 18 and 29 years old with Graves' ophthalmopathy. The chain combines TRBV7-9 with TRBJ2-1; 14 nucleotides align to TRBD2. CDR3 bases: TGTGCCAGCAGCTTAGGGGGACTAGCGGGGGCCCTCTCCTACAATGAGCAGTTCTTC. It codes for CASSLGGLAGALSYNEQFF.